This T cell receptor beta chain was retrieved from a study of TIL therapy for anti-PD-1-resistant metastatic lung cancer. Study background: Median patient age was about 50, ranging roughly 38-75 years. Median tumor mutation burden was roughly 1.5 mutations per megabase.

Time point described: pre-treatment sample, taken before nivolumab and TIL therapy. Tumor tissue came from excised metastases, mostly pleural nodules or supraclavicular lymph nodes. Stage 4 NSCLC adults joined between October 2017 and January 2020. Study-wide results and caveats: Many TIL product clones were absent from baseline tumor, suggesting clonal contraction.

The immunoSEQ assay was v3. This table comes from immunoSEQ multiplex PCR, and its TCRdb copy is limited to in-frame clones, with some not included. The sample lists about 6,400 clones, 60% to 80% occurring once. This clone has just a few counts. The antigen remains unidentified. The receptor's source is a person aged 25-85 years with non-small cell lung cancer. The sample was tumor tissue, taken at baseline.

The CDR3: CASRPTGTSVIVAKNIQYF. The CDR3 DNA reads TGTGCCAGCAGGCCTACCGGGACATCCGTAATTGTAGCCAAAAACATTCAGTACTTC. The chain employs TRBV11-2 and TRBJ2-4; TRBD1 might be the D (6 bases). The CDR3 extends over 19 amino acids. The germline V gene encodes CDR1 SGHAT and CDR2 FQNNGV. Trimming took off 6 bases at V and 0 bases at J, with 24 bases between the two ends.